One and the same sample provided the 3 T cell receptor beta chains below, sequenced in a study of shared T cell receptors in the human thymus. Repertoires were generated with immunoSEQ multiplex PCR, while TCRdb's copy carries only in-frame clones and drops some. The sample holds approximately 490,000 clones, around three quarters seen once. The same data also contributed to another study, on human thymus T cells.

The sequencing sample was made of thymocytes. The receptors stem from a boy less than two years old with a congenital heart defect.

The chain links TRBV9 to TRBJ1-1; D call uncertain. This CDR3 comprises 12 residues. V was trimmed by 4 bases and J by 6 bases, leaving 10 bases between them. Germline V gene lookup returns CDR1 SGDLS and CDR2 YYNGEE. The DNA of the CDR3 is TGTGCCAGCAGCTCCCCGGCGGCTGAAGCTTTCTTT. It is translated as CASSSPAAEAFF.

The rearrangement joins TRBV2 to TRBJ1-2, with 10 bases aligning to TRBD1. CDR1 and CDR2 (germline): SNHLY, FYNNEI. This CDR3 has 15 residues. V trimming: 3 bases; J trimming: 8 bases; junction bases outside the gene matches: 9. The CDR3 nucleotides are TGTGCCAGCAGTGAGTACCTGGGACAGGGGTTCGGCTACACCTTC. Encoded protein: CASSEYLGQGFGYTF.

This chain connects TRBV4-1 to TRBJ2-5; tentative D call: TRBD2 (5 bases). The ends were cut back, 2 bases at V and 14 bases at J, with 15 bases in the middle. CDR3 length: 12 amino acids. CDR1 and CDR2 from the germline V gene are MGHRA and YSYEKL. The CDR3 nucleotides are TGCGCCAGCAGCCAACCACTACGGACTGACTACTTC. This codes for CASSQPLRTDYF.